The 26 T cell receptor beta chains listed next were all sequenced from one sample in a study of a mutant IDH1 vaccine in newly diagnosed glioma. The protocol was immunoSEQ multiplex PCR, while the TCRdb copy is restricted to in-frame clones and leaves out a portion. The sample has tens of thousands of clones; 85% are singletons. This sample's time point: week 23, last vaccination. Vaccination comprised doses that each held 300 ug of mutant IDH1 20-mer peptide, plus topical imiquimod. These receptors have no identified antigens. Source: PBMCs, taken from a glioma patient whose treatment included an IDH1 peptide vaccine. These receptors were obtained from a woman aged 45-60 years with glioma.

The chain couples TRBV4-2 to TRBJ1-5; no firm D call. Trimming removed 0 bases from V and 9 bases from J, with 12 bases in between. The CDR3 covers 14 residues. Germline V CDR1 and CDR2: LGHNA, YNFKEQ. The CDR3 DNA reads TGTGCCAGCAGCCAAGATAAAGTTTCGGGGCCCCAGCATTTT. Protein product: CASSQDKVSGPQHF.

J is TRBJ1-6 and V is TRBV18; D gene unclear. The CDR3 is 14 residues long. V lost 6 bases and J 11 bases, leaving 17 bases between the germline ends. Germline V gene data show CDR1 as KGHSH and CDR2 as LQKENI. CDR3 nucleotide sequence: TGTGCCAGCTCGCGGAATAAAGAGCTCCCACCCCTCCACTTT. This codes for CASSRNKELPPLHF.

The chain uses TRBV28 and TRBJ2-2; D gene uncertain. The V gene's germline CDR1 is MDHEN and CDR2 SYDVKM. CDR3 size: 13 residues. Trimming removed 9 bases from V and 2 bases from J, with 10 bases in between. The CDR3 DNA is TGTGCCAGTCTAGGTCATAACACCGGGGAGCTGTTTTTT. It translates to CASLGHNTGELFF.

The CDR3 bases are TGTGCCAGCAGCTACAGGGGAGGTAGGCCGTTCTTC. It is translated as CASSYRGGRPFF. The V and J genes are TRBV27 and TRBJ2-1; TRBD1 is a possible D gene (7 bases). This CDR3 is 12 amino acids long. V shed 6 bases and J shed 15 bases, with 18 bases lying between them. CDR1 is MNHEY, CDR2 SMNVEV, per germline (reference sequence).

V and J are TRBV10-2 and TRBJ1-1; TRBD1 agrees at 9 bases. V lost 4 bases to trimming and J lost 5 bases; unmatched junction nucleotides: 14. Germline V gene sequence: CDR1 WSHSY, CDR2 SAAADI. This CDR3 is built from 17 residues. This chain's CDR3 is CASSGGQGGSLGTEAFF. CDR3 bases: TGCGCCAGCAGTGGGGGACAGGGTGGTAGTTTGGGGACTGAAGCTTTCTTT.

In this sample, this clone turned up a few times. V gene TRBV9 combines with J gene TRBJ1-1; D not certain. The germline V gene has CDR1 SGDLS and CDR2 YYNGEE. The CDR3 is 13 residues long. V lost 2 bases and J 2 bases, leaving 7 bases between the germline ends. The CDR3 sequence is CASSVGSNTEAFF. The CDR3 DNA is TGTGCCAGCAGCGTGGGCAGCAACACTGAAGCTTTCTTT.

The V and J genes are TRBV7-9 and TRBJ1-1; D uncertain. Trimming pared 5 bases from V and 3 bases from J, leaving 19 bases between. The germline CDR1 and CDR2 sequences are SEHNR and FQNEAQ (reference sequence). The CDR3 has 16 residues. The CDR3 nucleotides read TGTGCCAGCAGCCCATTGAAGGGAGAGAGGGACACTGAAGCTTTCTTT. As protein: CASSPLKGERDTEAFF.

The chain combines TRBV5-6 with TRBJ2-5; TRBD1 or TRBD2 may be the D gene (5 bases each). The J call may be wrong; the DNA end is better matched by TRBJ2-7. The CDR3 covers 17 residues. CDR1 is SGHDT, CDR2 YYEEEE, per germline. The CDR3 spells CASSGDTPGRSSYEQYF. For the CDR3, the DNA is TGTGCCAGCAGCGGCGACACACCGGGACGCAGCTCCTACGAGCAGTACTTC.

This rearrangement joins TRBV6-6 to TRBJ2-7; 9 bases fit TRBD1. J was trimmed by 3 bases and V by 6 bases; bases with no gene match: 9. Germline CDR1 and CDR2: MNHNY and SVGAGI (reference sequence). The CDR3 extends over 15 amino acids. CDR3 bases: TGTGCCAGCAGCGATGGACAGGGGAAATTCTACGAGCAGTACTTC. It is translated as CASSDGQGKFYEQYF.

CDR3 nucleotides: TGCGCCAGCCGTGGAGGAGCGGGTTACGAGCAGTACTTC. Its protein is CASRGGAGYEQYF. This chain joins TRBV5-1 and TRBJ2-7; perhaps TRBD2 as D (6 bases). Germline V gene lookup returns CDR1 SGHRS and CDR2 YFSETQ. The CDR3 extends over 13 amino acids. Trimming took 7 bases from V and 4 from J, leaving 15 bases between them.

This clone was seen a handful of times. J is TRBJ1-1 and V is TRBV6-5; weak D call: TRBD1 (6 bases). The CDR3 is 14 residues long. With 5 bases removed from V and 4 bases from J, the gap between germline ends came to 14 bases. Germline CDR1 MNHEY, CDR2 SVGAGI. DNA for the CDR3: TGTGCCAGCAGTATGACAGGTATGATCACTGAAGCTTTCTTT. It codes for CASSMTGMITEAFF.

The chain is built from TRBV5-1 and TRBJ2-3, with D perhaps TRBD2 (5 bases). Germline lookup yields CDR1 SGHRS and CDR2 YFSETQ. The CDR3 has 15 residues. The V end lost 0 bases, the J end lost 2 bases, and 10 bases lay between the germline ends. CDR3 amino acids: CASSLGAGPTDTQYF. In DNA form, the CDR3 reads TGCGCCAGCAGCTTGGGGGCGGGTCCCACAGATACGCAGTATTTT.

CDR3 nucleotide sequence: TGTGCCAGCAGTCCGGGTGGGAACACTGAAGCTTTCTTT. Translating it yields CASSPGGNTEAFF. The chain links TRBV6-6 to TRBJ1-1, with D hard to call. V dropped 5 bases and J dropped 1 base, with 8 bases sitting between them. The CDR3 contains 13 residues. CDR1 is MNHNY, CDR2 SVGAGI, per germline (reference sequence).

The chain joins TRBV28 to TRBJ1-3, with a tentative D call TRBD1 (6 bases). This CDR3 region has 14 residues. The ends were cut back, 7 bases at V and 4 bases at J, with 14 bases in the middle. Germline V gene sequence: CDR1 MDHEN, CDR2 SYDVKM. In DNA, the CDR3 is TGTGCCAGCACCCTCCCGGGGGGCGGAAACACCATATATTTT. Protein: CASTLPGGGNTIYF.

This chain uses TRBV21-1 with TRBJ2-3; TRBD2 is the table's D call, not checked against the DNA. TRBV21-1 is recorded as a pseudogene. The length of the CDR3 is 16 residues. The CDR3 region is CASSPLALTLTDTQYF. The CDR3 DNA is TGTGCCAGCAGCCCTTTAGCTCTTACTCTCACAGATACGCAGTATTTT.

This chain links TRBV19 with TRBJ2-7; maybe TRBD2 (5 bases). Trimming removed 1 base at V and 0 bases at J, with 13 bases between. CDR1 and CDR2 from the germline V gene are LNHDA and SQIVND (reference sequence). The CDR3 has 16 amino acids. Written as DNA, the CDR3 is TGTGCCAGTAGTATAGCAGAGGGCAGTCGCTCCTACGAGCAGTACTTC. As protein: CASSIAEGSRSYEQYF.

V and J are TRBV7-9 and TRBJ2-7; D ambiguous. The CDR3 is 11 residues long. V gave up 4 bases and J gave up 3 bases, with 4 bases separating them. Germline V gene data show CDR1 as SEHNR and CDR2 as FQNEAQ (reference sequence). The CDR3 loop reads CASSYNYEQYF. The CDR3, as DNA: TGTGCCAGCAGCTACAACTACGAGCAGTACTTC.

The CDR3 bases are TGTGCCAGCAGTGAATATCCCCGGACAGGGGTTGACGAGCAGTACTTC. It codes for CASSEYPRTGVDEQYF. The rearrangement uses TRBV25-1 and TRBJ2-7; 9 positions agree with TRBD1. CDR3 length: 16 residues. In germline, CDR1 is MGHDK, CDR2 SYGVNS. V shed 0 bases and J 5 bases; nucleotides not matched to a gene: 8.

The gene calls are TRBV18 and TRBJ2-2; no firm D call. The V and J ends lost 0 bases and 2 bases respectively, with 10 bases between them. CDR3 size: 16 residues. The germline V gene encodes CDR1 KGHSH and CDR2 LQKENI. CDR3 nucleotide sequence: TGTGCCAGCTCACCACCACACGACACCAACACCGGGGAGCTGTTTTTT. Translated: CASSPPHDTNTGELFF.

This chain connects TRBV5-4 to TRBJ2-1, with TRBD2 matching over 9 bases. This CDR3 is built from 14 residues. Trimming at V came to 4 bases and at J to 6 bases, leaving 5 bases not matched to a gene. Germline V gives CDR1 SGHNT, CDR2 YYREEE (reference sequence). CDR3 protein: CASSLKLAGNEQFF. CDR3 DNA sequence: TGTGCCAGCAGCCTGAAACTAGCGGGCAATGAGCAGTTCTTC.

This clone was found once. The CDR3 coding sequence is TGTGCCAGCAGCTTAGATCCCGCCGCGGGCTACACCTTC. It encodes CASSLDPAAGYTF. The chain recombines TRBV7-6 with TRBJ1-2; D ambiguous. Trimming cost V 1 base and J 8 bases, with 11 bases left between them. The CDR3 totals 13 residues. Per the germline V gene, CDR1 is SGHVS and CDR2 is FNYEAQ.

This chain connects TRBV13 to TRBJ2-3, with D perhaps TRBD2 (5 bases). The V and J ends lost 2 bases and 1 base respectively, with 10 bases between them. This CDR3 is 15 amino acids long. Germline V gene data show CDR1 as PRHDT and CDR2 as FYEKMQ (reference sequence). The CDR3 here is CASSLLEVGTDTQYF. In nucleotides, the CDR3 is TGTGCCAGCAGCTTATTGGAGGTGGGCACAGATACGCAGTATTTT. Full variable domain (rest looked up from reference TRBV13 and TRBJ2-3): AAGVIQSPRHLIKEKRETATLKCYPIPRHDTVYWYQQGPGQDPQFLISFYEKMQSDKGSIPDRFSAQQFSDYHSELNMSSLELGDSALYFCASSLLEVGTDTQYFGPGTRLTVL.

The chain joins TRBV28 to TRBJ2-3, with a possible D match to TRBD2 (6 bases). The CDR3 length is 14 residues. Per the germline V gene, CDR1 is MDHEN and CDR2 is SYDVKM. V lost 2 bases and J 3 bases, leaving 9 bases between the germline ends. The CDR3 nucleotides are TGTGCCAGCAGTTTAGGAGGGTGGACAGATACGCAGTATTTT. This sequence encodes CASSLGGWTDTQYF.

The V and J genes are TRBV2 and TRBJ1-5, with D possibly matching TRBD1 (6 bases). In germline, CDR1 is SNHLY, CDR2 FYNNEI. This CDR3 is 16 amino acids long. V shed 5 bases and J shed 2 bases, with 16 bases lying between them. CDR3 sequence reads: CASSPHRTVRNQPQHF. The CDR3 region has the DNA TGTGCCAGCAGTCCTCACCGGACAGTCCGCAATCAGCCCCAGCATTTT. Together with reference TRBV2 and TRBJ1-5, the CDR3 gives the full variable domain: EPEVTQTPSHQVTQMGQEVILRCVPISNHLYFYWYRQILGQKVEFLVSFYNNEISEKSEIFDDQFSVERPDGSNFTLKIRSTKLEDSAMYFCASSPHRTVRNQPQHFGDGTRLSIL.

The chain recombines TRBV27 with TRBJ2-7; 10 nucleotides match TRBD2. CDR1 and CDR2 (germline): MNHEY, SMNVEV (reference sequence). CDR3 length: 13 amino acids. Trimming cost V 2 bases and J 6 bases; bases outside gene matches: 1. This chain's CDR3 is CASSLLAGVEQYF. The CDR3 nucleotides are TGTGCCAGCAGTTTACTAGCGGGAGTCGAGCAGTACTTC.

V and J are TRBV29-1 and TRBJ2-7; D remains ambiguous. The CDR3 is 12 amino acids. The germline CDR1 and CDR2 sequences are SQVTM and ANQGSEA. Trimming left V 3 bases short and J 2 bases short, with 8 bases between. CDR3 sequence reads: CSVEGETYEQYF. In nucleotides, the CDR3 is TGCAGCGTTGAGGGCGAAACCTACGAGCAGTACTTC.